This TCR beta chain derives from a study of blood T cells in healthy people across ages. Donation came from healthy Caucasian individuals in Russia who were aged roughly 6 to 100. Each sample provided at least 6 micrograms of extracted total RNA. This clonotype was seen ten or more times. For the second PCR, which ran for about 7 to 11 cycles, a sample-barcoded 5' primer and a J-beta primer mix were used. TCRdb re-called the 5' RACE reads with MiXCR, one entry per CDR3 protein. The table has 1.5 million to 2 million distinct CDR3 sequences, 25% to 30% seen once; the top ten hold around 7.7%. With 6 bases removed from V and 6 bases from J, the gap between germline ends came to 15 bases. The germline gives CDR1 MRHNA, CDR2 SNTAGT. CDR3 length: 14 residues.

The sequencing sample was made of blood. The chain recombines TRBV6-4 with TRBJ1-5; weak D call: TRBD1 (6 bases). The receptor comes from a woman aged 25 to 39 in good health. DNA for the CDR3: TGTGCCAGCAGCGAGGGGGAGGGCCGTCAGCCCCAGCATTTT. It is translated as CASSEGEGRQPQHF.